These 18 T cell receptor beta chains share one sample of origin, sequenced in a study of OX40 agonist ivuxolimab in advanced cancers. Receptor amplification or capture employed the immunoSEQ multiplex PCR assay. The table was pulled from immuneACCESS by TCRdb, which kept in-frame rearrangements only. Such tables lose some clones; where checked, under half of the loss comes from unresolved V genes, and the rest has no known cause. This sample holds some 10,000 clones; about 82% were observed only once. The ten largest clones take up under 11% of the sample. Specimen: CD4+ or CD8+ T cells sorted from blood, collected in a trial of the OX40 agonist ivuxolimab. The receptors here all came from an adult with an advanced solid tumor such as melanoma, head and neck, liver or kidney cancer.

The chain combines TRBV18 with TRBJ1-5; weak D call: TRBD1 (5 bases). V was cut by 3 bases and J by 0 bases, with 12 bases left in between. CDR3 length equals 16 residues. Per germline, CDR1 KGHSH and CDR2 LQKENI. This CDR3 reads CASSPPGAASNQPQHF. CDR3 coding DNA: TGTGCCAGCTCACCTCCTGGGGCGGCTAGCAATCAGCCCCAGCATTTT.

This chain links TRBV5-6 with TRBJ1-1; D is unclear. V lost 6 bases and J 5 bases, leaving 14 bases between the germline ends. Germline values: CDR1 SGHDT, CDR2 YYEEEE. The CDR3 has 13 residues. DNA for the CDR3: TGTGCCAGCACCCTGGGTGCGGGGACTGAAGCTTTCTTT. Translation gives CASTLGAGTEAFF.

The chain recombines TRBV7-9 with TRBJ2-1; 10 nucleotides agree with TRBD2. Germline assignment: CDR1 SEHNR and CDR2 FQNEAQ (reference sequence). CDR3 length: 14 amino acids. After removal of 5 bases from V and 8 bases from J, the junction contained 6 bases not matched to a gene. CDR3 sequence (DNA): TGTGCCAGCAGCCCAGCGGGAGGGCCAGATGAGCAGTTCTTC. It encodes CASSPAGGPDEQFF.

V and J are TRBV7-9 and TRBJ2-2; D not certain. The CDR3 runs to 16 residues. Germline CDR1 is SEHNR and CDR2 is FQNEAQ (reference sequence). The ends were cut back, 4 bases at V and 4 bases at J, with 16 bases in the middle. The CDR3, as DNA: TGTGCCAGCAGCTCTTCACACCCAAGTATCACCGGGGAGCTGTTTTTT. This codes for CASSSSHPSITGELFF.

The chain has TRBV5-1 and TRBJ2-1, with D perhaps matching TRBD2 (5 bases). This CDR3 region has 12 residues. The germline V and J ends were trimmed by 4 bases and 12 bases, with 14 bases remaining between them. Germline V gene data show CDR1 as SGHRS and CDR2 as YFSETQ. CDR3 loop: CASSPEGGRQFF. The DNA for the CDR3 is TGCGCCAGCAGCCCCGAGGGCGGGCGGCAGTTCTTC.

This clone was seen a single time. The chain is built from TRBV4-3 and TRBJ1-5, with D tentatively TRBD1 (5 bases). There are 16 residues in the CDR3. V was trimmed by 2 bases and J by 5 bases, leaving 16 bases between them. The germline V gene encodes CDR1 LGHNA and CDR2 YSLEER. This CDR3 is CASSQYLGGGDQPQHF. CDR3 coding DNA: TGCGCCAGCAGCCAATACCTGGGGGGTGGGGATCAGCCCCAGCATTTT.

By share, this clone counts as large (0.1 to 1%). The chain is built from TRBV29-1 and TRBJ2-1, with unresolved D. This CDR3 has 10 amino acids. Deletions cut 4 bases from V and 2 bases from J, with 0 bases between. Per the germline V gene, CDR1 is SQVTM and CDR2 is ANQGSEA. DNA for the CDR3: TGCAGCGTTGCCTACAATGAGCAGTTCTTC. Amino acids: CSVAYNEQFF.

The chain links TRBV6-5 to TRBJ2-2; D ambiguous. The V gene's germline CDR1 is MNHEY and CDR2 SVGAGI. The CDR3 spans 15 residues. With 6 bases removed from V and 3 bases from J, the gap between germline ends came to 14 bases. CDR3: CASSRTVSDTGELFF. The CDR3 bases are TGTGCCAGCAGCCGCACAGTGTCGGACACCGGGGAGCTGTTTTTT.

The V gene is TRBV5-6, the J gene TRBJ2-1; D unclear. Germline V gene sequence: CDR1 SGHDT, CDR2 YYEEEE. The CDR3 totals 13 residues. The V end lost 4 bases, the J end lost 6 bases, and 11 bases lay between the germline ends. This CDR3 reads CASSRGWGNEQFF. The CDR3 bases are TGTGCCAGCAGCCGCGGCTGGGGCAATGAGCAGTTCTTC.

V and J are TRBV4-1 and TRBJ2-5, with 11 bases that match TRBD2. With V trimmed by 4 bases and J by 2 bases, 6 bases remained unmatched. The CDR3 runs 16 residues. From germline, CDR1 is MGHRA and CDR2 YSYEKL. CDR3: CASSPSRLAGQETQYF. As DNA, the CDR3 is TGCGCCAGCAGCCCCTCAAGACTAGCGGGACAAGAGACCCAGTACTTC.

The chain links TRBV7-9 to TRBJ2-7, with 12 bases that match TRBD1. Germline V lookup: CDR1 SEHNR, CDR2 FQNEAQ (reference sequence). The CDR3 consists of 16 residues. The V and J ends lost 5 bases and 2 bases, in that order; junction bases with no gene match: 7. The CDR3, as DNA: TGTGCCAGCAGCGGACCGGGACAGGGGGCCCCCTACGAGCAGTACTTC. Translation gives CASSGPGQGAPYEQYF.

The V call is TRBV19, the J call TRBJ2-6; D is perhaps TRBD2 (6 bases). Germline CDR1 and CDR2: LNHDA and SQIVND (reference sequence). V lost 4 bases to trimming and J lost 3 bases, with 10 bases between them. This CDR3 is built from 15 residues. DNA for the CDR3: TGTGCCAGTAGTACCGGGGGTGTTGGGGCCAACGTCCTGACTTTC. This codes for CASSTGGVGANVLTF.

The V call is TRBV7-2, the J call TRBJ2-5; 9 nucleotides match TRBD2. V was pared by 5 bases and J by 5 bases, with 6 bases of the junction left unmatched. From germline, CDR1 is SGHTA and CDR2 FQGNSA. The CDR3 has 14 residues. CDR3 sequence reads: CASSKTSGLETQYF. The CDR3 DNA reads TGTGCCAGCAGCAAGACTAGCGGTTTGGAGACCCAGTACTTC. Combining the CDR3 with reference TRBV7-2 and TRBJ2-5 gives the whole variable domain GAGVSQSPSNKVTEKGKDVELRCDPISGHTALYWYRQSLGQGLEFLIYFQGNSAPDKSGLPSDRFSAERTGGSVSTLTIQRTQQEDSAVYLCASSKTSGLETQYFGPGTRLLVL.

This chain joins TRBV30 and TRBJ2-7; 10 bases agree with TRBD2. Germline V CDR1 and CDR2: GTSNPN, SVGIG (reference sequence). V was pared by 5 bases and J by 2 bases, with 3 bases of the junction left unmatched. The CDR3 has 13 residues. The CDR3 DNA reads TGTGCCTGGCACGGACTAGCGGCCTACGAGCAGTACTTC. It translates to CAWHGLAAYEQYF.

The chain carries TRBV21-1 and TRBJ2-2; TRBD1 reflects the table's D call only, with no check against the DNA. TRBV21-1 corresponds to a pseudogene. The CDR3 contains 16 residues. This CDR3 reads CASSADSHPDTGELFF. Here the CDR3 DNA reads TGTGCCAGCAGCGCGGACAGCCACCCAGACACCGGGGAGCTGTTTTTT.

This sequence joins TRBV10-3 and TRBJ2-3; no clear D gene. CDR1 and CDR2 (germline): ENHRY, SYGVKD. The CDR3 extends over 16 amino acids. The V end lost 8 bases, the J end lost 2 bases, and 20 bases lay between the germline ends. The CDR3: CAIGPPSVYPTDTQYF. In DNA, the CDR3 is TGTGCCATCGGACCCCCCTCGGTTTACCCCACAGATACGCAGTATTTT.

This chain links TRBV15 with TRBJ2-5; 12 bases match TRBD1. This CDR3 region has 14 residues. CDR1 LNHNV and CDR2 YYDKDF come from the germline V gene (reference sequence). Unmatched junction bases numbered 5, after V lost 8 bases and J lost 4 bases. The CDR3 nucleotides read TGTGCCACCGGGACAGGGGGCCCGGTAGAGACCCAGTACTTC. Its translation is CATGTGGPVETQYF.

The chain uses TRBV5-4 and TRBJ2-3, with a tentative D call TRBD2 (6 bases). V lost 5 bases and J lost 2, with 21 bases in between. The CDR3 is made up of 17 amino acids. Germline V CDR1 and CDR2: SGHNT, YYREEE (reference sequence). The CDR3 region is CASSGTGDSGPTDTQYF. CDR3 DNA: TGTGCCAGCAGTGGGACTGGGGATTCCGGCCCCACAGATACGCAGTATTTT.